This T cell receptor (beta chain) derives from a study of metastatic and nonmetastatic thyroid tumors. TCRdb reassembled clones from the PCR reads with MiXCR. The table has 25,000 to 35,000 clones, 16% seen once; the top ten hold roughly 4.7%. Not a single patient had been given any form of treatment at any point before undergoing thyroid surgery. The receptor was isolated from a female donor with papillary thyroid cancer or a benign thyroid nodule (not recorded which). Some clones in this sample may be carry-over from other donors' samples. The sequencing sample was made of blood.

CDR3 sequence (DNA): TGTGCCAGCAGTTCTCAGGGTGTCCAGCCCCAGCATTTT. It encodes CASSSQGVQPQHF. The rearrangement links TRBV6-5 to TRBJ1-5; perhaps TRBD1 as D (5 bases). This CDR3 is 13 amino acids long. Trimming pared 4 bases from V and 7 bases from J, leaving 11 bases between. The germline gives CDR1 MNHEY, CDR2 SVGAGI.